What follows are 10 T cell receptor beta chains derived from one specimen sequenced in a study of T cell clusters in autoimmune cytopenias. Tens of thousands of genome equivalents of blood DNA were amplified for TRB. One tube held mixed TRB-A and TRB-B primer pools for touch-down PCR. TCRdb re-called the multiplex PCR reads and shows each CDR3 protein once, DNA omitted. The data include several hundred distinct CDR3 sequences; the top ten clones carry less than 70%. The same specimen was also included in a second study, on T cell repertoires in aging, cancer and after chemotherapy.

What was sequenced was peripheral blood. The receptors shown here come from a human donor with chronic lymphocytic leukemia.

This clonotype is labeled medium-sized based on frequency. V usage is TRBV20-1 and J usage is TRBJ2-7; the TRBD1 assignment by TCRdb is unverifiable without DNA. CDR3 size: 15 residues. Germline CDR1 reads DFQATT; CDR2 reads SNEGSKA (reference sequence). This chain's CDR3 is CSAPGTGGGLAEQYF.

Measured by frequency, this clonotype is hyperexpanded (1% or more). This chain connects TRBV29-1 to TRBJ1-2. Germline V gene sequence: CDR1 SQVTM, CDR2 ANQGSEA. The CDR3 consists of 12 residues. CDR3 sequence: CSFDSGPYGYTF. The variable domain in full, with the rest retrieved from reference TRBV29-1 and TRBJ1-2, is SAVISQKPSRDICQRGTSLTIQCQVDSQVTMMFWYRQQPGQSLTLIATANQGSEATYESGFVIDKFPISRPNLTFSTLTVSNMSPEDSSIYLCSFDSGPYGYTFGSGTRLTVV.

The chain is built from TRBV7-2 and TRBJ2-3. The CDR3 has 14 amino acids. Germline CDR1 reads SGHTA; CDR2 reads FQGNSA. Here the CDR3 reads CASSLVVNTDTQYF.

This clonotype is called medium-sized based on its frequency. This sequence joins TRBV5-1 and TRBJ2-3; TCRdb names TRBD2, which stays unverified in the absence of DNA. The CDR3 has 16 amino acids. The germline V gene encodes CDR1 SGHRS and CDR2 YFSETQ. CDR3 in amino acids: CASSLELAGGSDTQYF.

The rearrangement joins TRBV27 to TRBJ2-2; there is no DNA to check the TCRdb D call of TRBD1. Germline V gives CDR1 MNHEY, CDR2 SMNVEV (reference sequence). This CDR3 contains 14 residues. CDR3 region: CASRRTGGTGELFF.

This clonotype registers medium-sized by frequency. The V and J genes are TRBV5-6 and TRBJ1-3. CDR1 and CDR2 from the germline V gene are SGHDT and YYEEEE. The CDR3 is made up of 15 amino acids. The chain's CDR3 is CASSLMGASGNTIYF.

This clonotype is medium-sized by frequency. The V gene is TRBV4-2, the J gene TRBJ1-2. Per germline, CDR1 LGHNA and CDR2 YNFKEQ. The CDR3 totals 15 residues. The CDR3 loop is CASSQEKAGLFGYTF.

This clonotype shows up as large by frequency. The chain links TRBV27 to TRBJ1-6. This CDR3 spans 14 amino acids. Germline CDR1 is MNHEY and CDR2 is SMNVEV (reference sequence). The CDR3 protein is CASSFGLLNSPLHF.

The rearrangement joins TRBV4-2 to TRBJ1-1. CDR3 size: 16 residues. CDR1 and CDR2 (germline): LGHNA, YNFKEQ. The chain's CDR3 is CASTPRVGTGDTEAFF.

Judged by frequency, this clonotype is large. The rearrangement links TRBV18 to TRBJ1-4; TCRdb picks TRBD1, but there is no DNA to check that call. CDR1 KGHSH and CDR2 LQKENI come from the germline V gene. The CDR3 contains 16 residues. This chain's CDR3 is CASSPRDIATNEKLFF.